This T cell receptor beta chain is from a study of blood T cell repertoires in COVID-19. For the study at large: The United States, Italy and Spain provided the acute and convalescent COVID-19 samples. In each case, the material was cDNA or gDNA derived from T cells, B-cell-depleted T cells, or PBMCs.

Source study methods: Nucleated cell number was recorded as an estimate derived from reference gene primer amplification. Clones were read by immunoSEQ multiplex PCR, and TCRdb kept only the in-frame ones, dropping some. The V and J calls and clone size come from that table; D and trimming were worked out from the DNA. Of approximately 27,000 clones in the sample, roughly nine tenths were seen once. V shed 3 bases and J shed 3 bases, with 8 bases lying between them. The CDR3 is 13 residues long. Germline CDR1 and CDR2: LNHDA and SQIVND (reference sequence). This chain joins TRBV19 and TRBJ1-1; D is undetermined. Sequencing was performed on peripheral blood. This TCR came from a human donor with acute or convalescent COVID-19. The donor label of this sample is uncertain. DNA for the CDR3: TGTGCCAGTAGTATCGGGTCCTACACTGAAGCTTTCTTT. It encodes CASSIGSYTEAFF.